The rows below give T cell receptor beta chains drawn from one sample of a study of T cell repertoires in cytomegalovirus infection. TCRdb used MiXCR to reprocess the reads, holding one entry per CDR3 protein. The sample records 250,000 or so distinct CDR3 sequences, over 9% being singletons. The specimen sequenced was PBMCs. These TCRs come from a human donor in good health (CMV status not recorded). Some clones in this sample may be carry-over from other donors' samples. Each CDR3 is given with its conserved first and last residue. A D gene is named only where the DNA matches it firmly. Clone size is shown for a subset of rows, as once, few, many or a class of expanded clone.

D gene: -; J gene: TRBJ2-5; V gene: TRBV7-2; clone size: many; CDR3 DNA: TGTGCCAGCAGCTCCCTTAAGGGAGAGACCCAGTACTTC; CDR3 protein: CASSSLKGETQYF
D gene: TRBD1; J gene: TRBJ1-3; V gene: TRBV12-3/TRBV12-4; clone size: many; CDR3 DNA: TGTGCCAGCAGTCTTTTACCCACAGGGGTCCGCTCTGGAAACACCATATATTTT; CDR3 protein: CASSLLPTGVRSGNTIYF
D gene: -; J gene: TRBJ1-3; V gene: TRBV7-2; clone size: many; CDR3 DNA: TGTGCCAGCAGCTCGACGGGGGACGGAAACACCATATATTTT; CDR3 protein: CASSSTGDGNTIYF
D gene: -; J gene: TRBJ2-5; V gene: TRBV7-2; clone size: many; CDR3 DNA: TGTGCCAGCAGCACCGAGGGCAGAACTTACAAGGGGGAGACCCAGTACTTC; CDR3 protein: CASSTEGRTYKGETQYF
D gene: TRBD2; J gene: TRBJ2-5; V gene: TRBV19; clone size: many; CDR3 DNA: TGTGCCAGTAGGGCCACTAGCGGACAAGAGACCCAGTACTTC; CDR3 protein: CASRATSGQETQYF
D gene: TRBD2; J gene: TRBJ2-5; V gene: TRBV28; clone size: many; CDR3 DNA: TGTGCCAGCAGTCCCCCGACTAGCAGAACCCAGTACTTC; CDR3 protein: CASSPPTSRTQYF
D gene: TRBD1; J gene: TRBJ1-5; V gene: TRBV30; clone size: -; CDR3 DNA: TGTGCCTGGAGCGCATTGGACAGGGATCAGCCCCAGCATTTT; CDR3 protein: CAWSALDRDQPQHF
D gene: TRBD2; J gene: TRBJ2-3; V gene: TRBV4-3; clone size: many; CDR3 DNA: TGCGCCAGCAGCCAGGGACTAGCAGCAGATACGCAGTATTTT; CDR3 protein: CASSQGLAADTQYF
D gene: -; J gene: TRBJ1-1; V gene: TRBV24-1; clone size: -; CDR3 DNA: TGTGCCACCATAACACCAATGAACACTGAAGCTTTCTTT; CDR3 protein: CATITPMNTEAFF
D gene: TRBD2; J gene: TRBJ2-1; V gene: TRBV7-2; clone size: many; CDR3 DNA: TGTGCCAGCAGCTTACCGGGACTAGGTCAGTTCTTC; CDR3 protein: CASSLPGLGQFF
D gene: -; J gene: TRBJ2-7; V gene: TRBV12-3/TRBV12-4; clone size: -; CDR3 DNA: TGTGCCAGCAGTTTAGCGGGGACGGGTTCCTACGAGCAGTACTTC; CDR3 protein: CASSLAGTGSYEQYF
D gene: -; J gene: TRBJ1-1; V gene: TRBV7-8; clone size: many; CDR3 DNA: TGTGCCAGCAGTTACCACGGTTCGGGGGGAGTGAACACTGAAGCTTTCTTT; CDR3 protein: CASSYHGSGGVNTEAFF
D gene: -; J gene: TRBJ2-1; V gene: TRBV5-5; clone size: many; CDR3 DNA: TGTGCCAGCAGTTTCGATCGACAGCCGGCTATCAATGAGCAGTTCTTC; CDR3 protein: CASSFDRQPAINEQFF
D gene: TRBD1; J gene: TRBJ2-1; V gene: TRBV5-4; clone size: many; CDR3 DNA: TGTGCCAGCAGCTTGGGGGGACAGGGCGGGCATGAGCAGTTCTTC; CDR3 protein: CASSLGGQGGHEQFF
D gene: TRBD1; J gene: TRBJ2-5; V gene: TRBV7-2; clone size: many; CDR3 DNA: TGTGCCAGCAAATGGGACAGGGGCGTGGAGACCCAGTACTTC; CDR3 protein: CASKWDRGVETQYF
D gene: TRBD1; J gene: TRBJ2-7; V gene: TRBV6-2/TRBV6-3; clone size: few; CDR3 DNA: TGTGCCAGCACTTACAGGGGACAGGGGGCGAACGAGCAGTACTTC; CDR3 protein: CASTYRGQGANEQYF
D gene: TRBD2; J gene: TRBJ2-3; V gene: TRBV9; clone size: few; CDR3 DNA: TGTGCCAGCAGCCCCTGGCGGGGGGCGCCAGATACGCAGTATTTT; CDR3 protein: CASSPWRGAPDTQYF
D gene: -; J gene: TRBJ2-3; V gene: TRBV7-2; clone size: many; CDR3 DNA: TGTGCCAGCAGCTTAGAGGCGCGGTTCGGCGCAGATACGCAGTATTTT; CDR3 protein: CASSLEARFGADTQYF
D gene: -; J gene: TRBJ2-5; V gene: TRBV7-9; clone size: many; CDR3 DNA: TGTGCCACGCAGAAACAAGAGACCCAGTACTTC; CDR3 protein: CATQKQETQYF
D gene: -; J gene: TRBJ1-2; V gene: TRBV28; clone size: few; CDR3 DNA: TGTGCCAGCAGTTCCGGACAGCCAACTCGCTACACCTTC; CDR3 protein: CASSSGQPTRYTF
D gene: -; J gene: TRBJ1-2; V gene: TRBV7-2; clone size: many; CDR3 DNA: TGTGCCAGCACCTCTACGGTTGGCTACACCTTC; CDR3 protein: CASTSTVGYTF
D gene: -; J gene: TRBJ2-1; V gene: TRBV5-1; clone size: -; CDR3 DNA: TGCGCCAGCAGCTTGGCACTATCCGTGATCGATGAGCAGTTCTTC; CDR3 protein: CASSLALSVIDEQFF
D gene: TRBD1; J gene: TRBJ1-5; V gene: TRBV10-3; clone size: few; CDR3 DNA: TGTGCCATCAGTGAGTCTCAAGGACAGGGGGCGTCTCAGCCCCAGCATTTT; CDR3 protein: CAISESQGQGASQPQHF
D gene: -; J gene: TRBJ1-2; V gene: TRBV7-3; clone size: many; CDR3 DNA: TGTGCCAGCAGCTTACTTGTGGGGGAAGGTGGCTACACCTTC; CDR3 protein: CASSLLVGEGGYTF
D gene: -; J gene: TRBJ1-5; V gene: TRBV7-6; clone size: many; CDR3 DNA: TGTGCCAGCAGCTTATTCGTGGACCAGCCCCAGCATTTT; CDR3 protein: CASSLFVDQPQHF
D gene: TRBD1; J gene: TRBJ2-7; V gene: TRBV6-6; clone size: -; CDR3 DNA: TGTGCCAGCACTCACGGACAGGTCTTCTACGAGCAGTACTTC; CDR3 protein: CASTHGQVFYEQYF
D gene: -; J gene: TRBJ1-3; V gene: TRBV7-9; clone size: many; CDR3 DNA: TGTGCCAGCAGCGTCGACGACTACTCTGGAAACACCATATATTTT; CDR3 protein: CASSVDDYSGNTIYF
D gene: -; J gene: TRBJ1-2; V gene: TRBV5-1; clone size: -; CDR3 DNA: TGCGCCAGCAGCTTGGGCGGAACAGCTAACTATGGCTACACCTTC; CDR3 protein: CASSLGGTANYGYTF
D gene: TRBD1; J gene: TRBJ2-5; V gene: TRBV6-6; clone size: few; CDR3 DNA: TGTGCCAGCAGTCCACAGGGGGGAGCCGAGACCCAGTACTTC; CDR3 protein: CASSPQGGAETQYF
D gene: -; J gene: TRBJ2-1; V gene: TRBV4-3; clone size: many; CDR3 DNA: TGCGCCAGCAGCCTCGGAGGGGGGCCCGGGGATGAGCAGTTCTTC; CDR3 protein: CASSLGGGPGDEQFF
D gene: TRBD1; J gene: TRBJ1-5; V gene: TRBV28; clone size: few; CDR3 DNA: TGTGCCAGCAGGGGTCGGACAGGGGACAATCAGCCCCAGCATTTT; CDR3 protein: CASRGRTGDNQPQHF
D gene: TRBD1; J gene: TRBJ2-7; V gene: TRBV6-1; clone size: few; CDR3 DNA: TGTGCCAGCAGTTTGGGAAACAGGGGCTACGAGCAGTACTTC; CDR3 protein: CASSLGNRGYEQYF
D gene: -; J gene: TRBJ2-7; V gene: TRBV5-4; clone size: -; CDR3 DNA: TGTGCCAGCAGCTTCCCGGACTCCTACGAGCAGTACTTC; CDR3 protein: CASSFPDSYEQYF
D gene: TRBD1; J gene: TRBJ1-1; V gene: TRBV29-1; clone size: few; CDR3 DNA: TGCAGCGTTGTGGGACAGGCAAGGGGAGCTTTCTTT; CDR3 protein: CSVVGQARGAFF
D gene: -; J gene: TRBJ2-7; V gene: TRBV7-2; clone size: many; CDR3 DNA: TGTGCCAGCAGCCCGACCCCCGCGGGACTCCCGTACGAGCAGTACTTC; CDR3 protein: CASSPTPAGLPYEQYF
D gene: -; J gene: TRBJ1-1; V gene: TRBV12-3/TRBV12-4; clone size: -; CDR3 DNA: TGTGCCAGCAACCTCGGGGAGATCACTGAAGCTTTCTTT; CDR3 protein: CASNLGEITEAFF